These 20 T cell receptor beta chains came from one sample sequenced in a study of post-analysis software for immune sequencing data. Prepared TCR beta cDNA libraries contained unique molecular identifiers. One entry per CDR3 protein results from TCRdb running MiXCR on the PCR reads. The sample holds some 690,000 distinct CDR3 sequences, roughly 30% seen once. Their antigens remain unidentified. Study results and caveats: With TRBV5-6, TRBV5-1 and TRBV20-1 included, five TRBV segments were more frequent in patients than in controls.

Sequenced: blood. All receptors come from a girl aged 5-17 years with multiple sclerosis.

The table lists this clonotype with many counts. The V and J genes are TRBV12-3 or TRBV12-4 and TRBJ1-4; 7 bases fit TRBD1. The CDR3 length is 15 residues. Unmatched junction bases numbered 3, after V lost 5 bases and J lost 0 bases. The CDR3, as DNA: TGTGCCAGCAGTGGGGGGACAGCAACTAATGAAAAACTGTTTTTT. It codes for CASSGGTATNEKLFF.

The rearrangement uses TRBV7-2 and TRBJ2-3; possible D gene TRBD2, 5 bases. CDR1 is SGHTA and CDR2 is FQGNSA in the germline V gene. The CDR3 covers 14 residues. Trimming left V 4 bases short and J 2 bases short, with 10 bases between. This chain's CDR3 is CASSSGLHTDTQYF. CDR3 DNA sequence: TGTGCCAGCAGCTCTGGACTTCACACAGATACGCAGTATTTT. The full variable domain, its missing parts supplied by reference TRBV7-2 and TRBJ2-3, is GAGVSQSPSNKVTEKGKDVELRCDPISGHTALYWYRQSLGQGLEFLIYFQGNSAPDKSGLPSDRFSAERTGGSVSTLTIQRTQQEDSAVYLCASSSGLHTDTQYFGPGTRLTVL.

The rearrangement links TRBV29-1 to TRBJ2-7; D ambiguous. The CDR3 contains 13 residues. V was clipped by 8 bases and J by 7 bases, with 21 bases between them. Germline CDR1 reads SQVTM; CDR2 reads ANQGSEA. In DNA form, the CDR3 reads TGCAGCTGGCGCGCCCATAGTTCCAATGAGCAGTACTTC. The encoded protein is CSWRAHSSNEQYF.

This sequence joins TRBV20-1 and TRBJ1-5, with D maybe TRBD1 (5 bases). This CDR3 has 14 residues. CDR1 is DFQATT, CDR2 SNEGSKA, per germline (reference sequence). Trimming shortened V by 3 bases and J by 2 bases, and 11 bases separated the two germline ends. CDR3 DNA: TGCAGTGCTAGGGCAGGGTCGGGCAATCAGCCCCAGCATTTT. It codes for CSARAGSGNQPQHF.

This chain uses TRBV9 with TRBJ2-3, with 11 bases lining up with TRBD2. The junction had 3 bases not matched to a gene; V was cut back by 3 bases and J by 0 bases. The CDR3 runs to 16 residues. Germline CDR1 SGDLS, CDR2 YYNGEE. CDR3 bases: TGTGCCAGCAGCGGGGGACTAGCGGTTAGCACAGATACGCAGTATTTT. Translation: CASSGGLAVSTDTQYF.

DNA for the CDR3: TGTGCCAGCAGTTTGGCTAGCGGGCACAATGAGCAGTTCTTC. It specifies CASSLASGHNEQFF. This chain connects TRBV28 to TRBJ2-1; 8 bases line up with TRBD2. V lost 3 bases to trimming and J lost 5 bases; unmatched junction nucleotides: 3. Germline V gene lookup returns CDR1 MDHEN and CDR2 SYDVKM. The length of the CDR3 is 14 residues.

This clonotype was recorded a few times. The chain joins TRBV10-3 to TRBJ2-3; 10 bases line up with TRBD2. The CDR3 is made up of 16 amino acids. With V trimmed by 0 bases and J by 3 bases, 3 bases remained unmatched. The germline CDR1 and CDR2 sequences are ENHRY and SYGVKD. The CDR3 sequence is CAISESLAGVTDTQYF. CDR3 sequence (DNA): TGTGCCATCAGTGAGTCGCTAGCGGGAGTGACAGATACGCAGTATTTT.

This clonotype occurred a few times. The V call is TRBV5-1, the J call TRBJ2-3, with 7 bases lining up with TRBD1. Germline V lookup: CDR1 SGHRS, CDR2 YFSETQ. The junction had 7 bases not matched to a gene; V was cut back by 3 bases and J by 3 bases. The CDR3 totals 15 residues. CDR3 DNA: TGCGCCAGCAGCTGGGACAGCGACTTTACAGATACGCAGTATTTT. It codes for CASSWDSDFTDTQYF.

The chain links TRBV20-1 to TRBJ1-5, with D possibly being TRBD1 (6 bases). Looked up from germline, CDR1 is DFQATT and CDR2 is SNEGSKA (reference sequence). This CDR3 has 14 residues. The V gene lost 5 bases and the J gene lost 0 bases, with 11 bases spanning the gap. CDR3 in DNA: TGCAGTGCTTTGGACAGATCTAGCAATCAGCCCCAGCATTTT. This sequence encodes CSALDRSSNQPQHF.

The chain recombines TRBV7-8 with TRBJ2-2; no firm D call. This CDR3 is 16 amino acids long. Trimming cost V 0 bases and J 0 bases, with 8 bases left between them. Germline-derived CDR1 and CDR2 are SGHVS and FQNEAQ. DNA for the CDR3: TGTGCCAGCAGCTTAGCTAGCAACGCGAACACCGGGGAGCTGTTTTTT. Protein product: CASSLASNANTGELFF.

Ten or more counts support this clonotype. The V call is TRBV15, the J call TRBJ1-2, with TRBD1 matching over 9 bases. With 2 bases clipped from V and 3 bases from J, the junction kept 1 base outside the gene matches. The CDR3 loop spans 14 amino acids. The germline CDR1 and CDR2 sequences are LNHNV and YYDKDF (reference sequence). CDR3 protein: CATSRRTGDYGYTF. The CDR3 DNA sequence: TGTGCCACCAGCAGAAGGACAGGGGACTATGGCTACACCTTC.

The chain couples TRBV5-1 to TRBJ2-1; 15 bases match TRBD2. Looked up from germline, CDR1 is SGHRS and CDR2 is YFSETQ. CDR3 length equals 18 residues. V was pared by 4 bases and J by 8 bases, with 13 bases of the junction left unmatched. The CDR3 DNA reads TGCGCCAGCAGCAGGGGACTAGCGGGGGGAGTTGGTATTGATGAGCAGTTCTTC. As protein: CASSRGLAGGVGIDEQFF. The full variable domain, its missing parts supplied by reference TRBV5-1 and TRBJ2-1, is KAGVTQTPRYLIKTRGQQVTLSCSPISGHRSVSWYQQTPGQGLQFLFEYFSETQRNKGNFPGRFSGRQFSNSRSEMNVSTLELGDSALYLCASSRGLAGGVGIDEQFFGPGTRLTVL.

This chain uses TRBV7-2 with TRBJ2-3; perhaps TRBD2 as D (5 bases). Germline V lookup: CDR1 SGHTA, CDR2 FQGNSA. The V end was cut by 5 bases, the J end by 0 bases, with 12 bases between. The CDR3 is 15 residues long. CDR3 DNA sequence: TGTGCCAGCAGCGGACGGACGGGAAGCACAGATACGCAGTATTTT. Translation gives CASSGRTGSTDTQYF.

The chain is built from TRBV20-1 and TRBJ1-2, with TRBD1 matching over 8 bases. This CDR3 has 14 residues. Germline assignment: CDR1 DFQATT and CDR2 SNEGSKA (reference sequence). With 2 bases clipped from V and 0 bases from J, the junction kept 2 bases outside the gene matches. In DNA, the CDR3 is TGCAGTGCTAGACCACAGGGGGCTAACTATGGCTACACCTTC. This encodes CSARPQGANYGYTF.

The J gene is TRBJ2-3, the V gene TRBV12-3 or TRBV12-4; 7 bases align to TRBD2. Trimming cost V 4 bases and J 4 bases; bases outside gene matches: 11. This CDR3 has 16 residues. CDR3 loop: CASSSNGRERADTQYF. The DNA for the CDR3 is TGTGCCAGCAGTTCGAATGGGCGGGAGCGGGCAGATACGCAGTATTTT.

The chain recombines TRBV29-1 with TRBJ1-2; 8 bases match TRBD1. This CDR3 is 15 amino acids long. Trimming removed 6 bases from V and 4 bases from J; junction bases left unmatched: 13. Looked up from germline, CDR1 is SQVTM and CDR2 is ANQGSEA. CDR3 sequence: CSVDKDRGSTYGYTF. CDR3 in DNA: TGCAGCGTCGATAAAGACAGGGGCAGTACCTATGGCTACACCTTC. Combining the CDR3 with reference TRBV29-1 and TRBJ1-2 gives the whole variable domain SAVISQKPSRDICQRGTSLTIQCQVDSQVTMMFWYRQQPGQSLTLIATANQGSEATYESGFVIDKFPISRPNLTFSTLTVSNMSPEDSSIYLCSVDKDRGSTYGYTFGSGTRLTVV.

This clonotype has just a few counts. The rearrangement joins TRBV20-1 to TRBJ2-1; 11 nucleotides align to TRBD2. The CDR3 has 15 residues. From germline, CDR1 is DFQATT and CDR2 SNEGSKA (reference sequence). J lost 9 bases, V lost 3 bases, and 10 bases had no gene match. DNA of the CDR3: TGCAGTGCTAGCCCTACTAGCGGGAGATGGGGTGAGCAGTTCTTC. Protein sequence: CSASPTSGRWGEQFF.

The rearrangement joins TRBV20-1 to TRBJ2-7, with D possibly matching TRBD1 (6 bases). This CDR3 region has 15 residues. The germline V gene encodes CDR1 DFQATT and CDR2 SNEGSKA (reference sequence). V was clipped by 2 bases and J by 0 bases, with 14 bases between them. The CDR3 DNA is TGCAGTGCTAGAATACACGGGACACCCTCCTACGAGCAGTACTTC. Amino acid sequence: CSARIHGTPSYEQYF.

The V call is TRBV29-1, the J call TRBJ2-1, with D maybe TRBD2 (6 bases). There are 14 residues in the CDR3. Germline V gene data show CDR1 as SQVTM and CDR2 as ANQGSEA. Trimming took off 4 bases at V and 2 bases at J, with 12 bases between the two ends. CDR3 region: CSVGAGSTYNEQFF. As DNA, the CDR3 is TGCAGCGTTGGAGCCGGGAGCACCTACAATGAGCAGTTCTTC.

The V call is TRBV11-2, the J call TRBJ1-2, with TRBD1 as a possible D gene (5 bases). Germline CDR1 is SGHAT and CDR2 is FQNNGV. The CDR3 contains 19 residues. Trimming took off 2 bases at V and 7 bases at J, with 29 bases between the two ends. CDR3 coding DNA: TGTGCCAGCAGCTTAAGATTGCCGGGGCATCAAGGCTGGATAGCTGGCTACACCTTC. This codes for CASSLRLPGHQGWIAGYTF. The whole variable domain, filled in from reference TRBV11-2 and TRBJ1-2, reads EAGVAQSPRYKIIEKRQSVAFWCNPISGHATLYWYQQILGQGPKLLIQFQNNGVVDDSQLPKDRFSAERLKGVDSTLKIQPAKLEDSAVYLCASSLRLPGHQGWIAGYTFGSGTRLTVV.